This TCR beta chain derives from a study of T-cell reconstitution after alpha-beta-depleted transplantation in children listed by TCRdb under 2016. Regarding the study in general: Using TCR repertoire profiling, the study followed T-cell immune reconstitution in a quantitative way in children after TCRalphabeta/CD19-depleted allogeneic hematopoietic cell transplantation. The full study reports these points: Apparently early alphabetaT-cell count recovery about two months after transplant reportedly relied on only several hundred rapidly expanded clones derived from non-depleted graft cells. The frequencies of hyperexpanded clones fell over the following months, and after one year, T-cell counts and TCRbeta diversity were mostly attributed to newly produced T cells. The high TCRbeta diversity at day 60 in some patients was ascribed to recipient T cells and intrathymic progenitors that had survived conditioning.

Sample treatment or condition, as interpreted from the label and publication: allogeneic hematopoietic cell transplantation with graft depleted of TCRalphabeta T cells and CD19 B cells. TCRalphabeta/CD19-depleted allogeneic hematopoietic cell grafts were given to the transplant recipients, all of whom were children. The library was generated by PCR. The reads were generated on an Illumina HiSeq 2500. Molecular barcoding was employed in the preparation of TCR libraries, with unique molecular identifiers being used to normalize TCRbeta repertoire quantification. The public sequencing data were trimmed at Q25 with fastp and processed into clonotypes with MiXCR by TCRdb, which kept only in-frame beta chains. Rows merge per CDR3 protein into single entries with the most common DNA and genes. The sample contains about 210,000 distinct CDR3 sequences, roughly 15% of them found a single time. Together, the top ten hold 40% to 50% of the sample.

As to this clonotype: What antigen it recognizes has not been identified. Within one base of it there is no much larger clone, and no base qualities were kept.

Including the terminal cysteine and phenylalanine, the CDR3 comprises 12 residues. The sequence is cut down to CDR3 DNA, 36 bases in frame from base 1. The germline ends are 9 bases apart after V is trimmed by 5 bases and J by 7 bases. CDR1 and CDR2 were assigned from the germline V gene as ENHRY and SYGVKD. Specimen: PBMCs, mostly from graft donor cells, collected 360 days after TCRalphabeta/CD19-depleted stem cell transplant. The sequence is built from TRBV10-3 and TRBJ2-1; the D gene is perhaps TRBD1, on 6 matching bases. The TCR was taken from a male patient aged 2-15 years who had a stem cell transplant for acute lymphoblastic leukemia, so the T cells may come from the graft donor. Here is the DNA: TGTGCCATCAGTAGGACAGTTAATGAGCAGTTCTTC. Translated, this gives CAISRTVNEQFF.